These 8 T cell receptor beta chains were sequenced from one sample in a study of blood T cell repertoires in COVID-19. Produced via immunoSEQ multiplex PCR; TCRdb's table is partial and in-frame only. The table lists hundreds of thousands of clones, over 75% of them singletons. The sample consisted of PBMCs or T cells enriched from blood (not recorded which). The receptor set was obtained from a man younger than 45 who had recovered from COVID-19.

The rearrangement links TRBV5-8 to TRBJ2-3, with 13 bases lining up with TRBD2. CDR1 is SGHTS, CDR2 YDEGEE, per germline. This CDR3 is 20 amino acids long. Trimming took 4 bases from V and 0 from J; bases not matched to a gene: 14. The DNA of the CDR3 is TGTGCCAGCAGCCCCGGGGCGCCGGGACTAGCGGGGATTAGCACAGATACGCAGTATTTT. Its protein is CASSPGAPGLAGISTDTQYF.

With regard to this clone: An end of the junction differs from the germline gene, which may be a read error. This chain connects TRBV2 to TRBJ2-5; TRBD1 matches at 7 bases. This CDR3 region has 14 residues. Germline V gives CDR1 SNHLY, CDR2 FYNNEI. The CDR3 coding sequence is TGTGCCAGCGGTGACAGGGTCCGCCAAGAGACCCAGTACTTC. This encodes CASGDRVRQETQYF. Full variable domain (outside the CDR3, taken from reference TRBV2 and TRBJ2-5): EPEVTQTPSHQVTQMGQEVILRCVPISNHLYFYWYRQILGQKVEFLVSFYNNEISEKSEIFDDQFSVERPDGSNFTLKIRSTKLEDSAMYFCASGDRVRQETQYFGPGTRLLVL.

The rearrangement joins TRBV28 to TRBJ1-1, with D perhaps matching TRBD1 (5 bases). Trimming removed 6 bases from V and 0 bases from J, with 14 bases in between. Germline V gene sequence: CDR1 MDHEN, CDR2 SYDVKM. CDR3 length equals 15 residues. The CDR3 DNA sequence: TGTGCCAGCAGGCCAACGGACAACCTGAACACTGAAGCTTTCTTT. This translates into CASRPTDNLNTEAFF.

The chain uses TRBV5-1 and TRBJ2-7; TRBD2 is a possible D gene (5 bases). CDR1 is SGHRS and CDR2 is YFSETQ in the germline V gene. The CDR3 is 13 amino acids. Trimming pared 3 bases from V and 4 bases from J, leaving 11 bases between. The CDR3 protein is CASSSDPGYEQYF. CDR3 bases: TGCGCCAGCAGCTCGGACCCGGGGTACGAGCAGTACTTC.

The chain links TRBV19 to TRBJ2-7, with 12 bases aligning to TRBD1. The CDR3 runs to 18 residues. The germline gives CDR1 LNHDA, CDR2 SQIVND (reference sequence). With V trimmed by 4 bases and J by 2 bases, 12 bases remained unmatched. The CDR3 region has the DNA TGTGCCAGTAGTAGAACGGGACAGGGGGCTACCATGGCCTACGAGCAGTACTTC. Its protein is CASSRTGQGATMAYEQYF.

This rearrangement joins TRBV11-2 to TRBJ2-7; D is ambiguous. Germline CDR1 SGHAT, CDR2 FQNNGV. This CDR3 comprises 11 residues. V shed 2 bases and J shed 3 bases, with 2 bases lying between them. CDR3 nucleotide sequence: TGTGCCAGCAGCTTACACTACGAGCAGTACTTC. This sequence encodes CASSLHYEQYF.

The chain is built from TRBV10-3 and TRBJ2-2; 9 bases match TRBD1. Trimming cost V 2 bases and J 1 base; bases outside gene matches: 5. This CDR3 spans 17 amino acids. Germline V gives CDR1 ENHRY, CDR2 SYGVKD. CDR3 loop: CAISEIPGQGNTGELFF. CDR3 nucleotide sequence: TGTGCCATCAGTGAGATCCCGGGACAGGGGAACACCGGGGAGCTGTTTTTT.

The chain employs TRBV5-1 and TRBJ2-2; 13 bases agree with TRBD2. CDR3 length: 19 amino acids. The J segment lost 6 bases and the V segment lost 3 bases, leaving 14 bases of the junction unmatched. CDR1 SGHRS and CDR2 YFSETQ come from the germline V gene. The CDR3 nucleotides read TGCGCCAGCAGCTCTACGCTACGAACTAGCGGGAGGGCCCCCGGGGAGCTGTTTTTT. It codes for CASSSTLRTSGRAPGELFF. The complete variable domain, with remaining parts taken from reference TRBV5-1 and TRBJ2-2, reads KAGVTQTPRYLIKTRGQQVTLSCSPISGHRSVSWYQQTPGQGLQFLFEYFSETQRNKGNFPGRFSGRQFSNSRSEMNVSTLELGDSALYLCASSSTLRTSGRAPGELFFGEGSRLTVL.